This T cell receptor (beta chain) was sequenced during a study of technical replicates of blood from several donors. V lost 3 bases, J lost 5 bases, and 6 bases stayed unmatched. Germline CDR1 MDHEN, CDR2 SYDVKM. The CDR3 is 16 amino acids. Sequencing was performed with immunoSEQ multiplex PCR; in TCRdb, only in-frame clones are kept and a portion is missing. The repertoire consists of fewer than 95,000 clones, with approximately 94% occurring once and the leading ten covering approximately 0.25%. The receptor comes from a human donor in good health. The chain couples TRBV28 to TRBJ2-3; the match to TRBD2 covers 12 bases. The sample taken for sequencing was T cells isolated from PBMCs. CDR3 loop: CASSFARTSGKDTQYF. The CDR3 DNA follows: TGTGCCAGCAGTTTTGCCCGGACTAGCGGGAAAGATACGCAGTATTTT.